This is a list of T cell receptor beta chains from one sample in a study of cytomegalovirus exposure and HLA in healthy donors. Data came from immunoSEQ multiplex PCR; TCRdb stores just in-frame clones and leaves some out. In the table there are about 100,000 clones, around 60% of which are singletons. The sequenced material came from PBMCs. The receptors come from a human donor in good health. Each CDR3 is given with its conserved first and last residue. D genes are given only for firm matches. Some rows mark clone size as missing; the rest say once, few, many or name a class of expanded clone.

abundance: -; v_gene: TRBV5-1; d_gene: -; j_gene: TRBJ1-4; CDR3aa: CASSLTGMSNEKLFF; CDR3nt: TGCGCCAGCAGCTTAACAGGGATGTCTAATGAAAAACTGTTTTTT
abundance: -; v_gene: TRBV7-9; d_gene: TRBD1; j_gene: TRBJ1-2; CDR3aa: CASSLEGGANYGYTF; CDR3nt: TGTGCCAGCAGCTTAGAAGGGGGCGCGAACTATGGCTACACCTTC
abundance: once; v_gene: TRBV30; d_gene: -; j_gene: TRBJ2-7; CDR3aa: CAWSGGAYEQYF; CDR3nt: TGTGCCTGGAGTGGTGGAGCCTACGAGCAGTACTTC
abundance: -; v_gene: TRBV5-1; d_gene: TRBD1; j_gene: TRBJ2-7; CDR3aa: CASSHYGTDYEQYF; CDR3nt: TGCGCCAGCAGCCATTATGGGACAGACTACGAGCAGTACTTC
abundance: -; v_gene: TRBV28; d_gene: TRBD2; j_gene: TRBJ2-7; CDR3aa: CASSSRTSGIGEQYF; CDR3nt: TGTGCCAGCAGTTCTCGGACTAGCGGGATTGGCGAGCAGTACTTC
abundance: -; v_gene: TRBV9; d_gene: -; j_gene: TRBJ2-6; CDR3aa: CASSALLTGIGANVLTF; CDR3nt: TGTGCCAGCAGCGCCCTGCTCACAGGGATTGGGGCCAACGTCCTGACTTTC
abundance: -; v_gene: TRBV4-1; d_gene: -; j_gene: TRBJ2-3; CDR3aa: CASSQESLAPGADTQYF; CDR3nt: TGCGCCAGCAGCCAAGAATCCCTAGCTCCAGGGGCAGATACGCAGTATTTT
abundance: -; v_gene: TRBV5-6; d_gene: -; j_gene: TRBJ2-1; CDR3aa: CASSWGLRDNEQFF; CDR3nt: TGTGCCAGCAGCTGGGGACTTAGGGACAATGAGCAGTTCTTC
abundance: -; v_gene: TRBV19; d_gene: -; j_gene: TRBJ2-7; CDR3aa: CASSIGGTYEQYF; CDR3nt: TGTGCCAGTAGTATAGGCGGGACCTACGAGCAGTACTTC
abundance: -; v_gene: TRBV7-9; d_gene: TRBD1; j_gene: TRBJ1-2; CDR3aa: CASMDGLPGQTNYGYTF; CDR3nt: TGTGCCAGCATGGACGGACTACCGGGACAGACTAACTATGGCTACACCTTC
abundance: -; v_gene: TRBV2; d_gene: -; j_gene: TRBJ1-5; CDR3aa: CASRMDGLSNQPQHF; CDR3nt: TGTGCCAGCAGAATGGACGGACTTAGCAATCAGCCCCAGCATTTT
abundance: -; v_gene: TRBV27; d_gene: TRBD2; j_gene: TRBJ2-7; CDR3aa: CASAGRAGYEQYF; CDR3nt: TGTGCCAGCGCCGGGAGGGCCGGGTACGAGCAGTACTTC
abundance: -; v_gene: TRBV18; d_gene: -; j_gene: TRBJ1-5; CDR3aa: CASSEDKVNQPQHF; CDR3nt: TGTGCCAGCTCAGAGGACAAAGTCAATCAGCCCCAGCATTTT
abundance: -; v_gene: TRBV2; d_gene: -; j_gene: TRBJ1-4; CDR3aa: CASRASGFQEKLFF; CDR3nt: TGTGCCAGCAGAGCTTCAGGGTTTCAGGAAAAACTGTTTTTT
abundance: few; v_gene: TRBV5-3; d_gene: -; j_gene: TRBJ2-7; CDR3aa: CARSLEASLSYEQYF; CDR3nt: TGTGCCAGAAGCTTGGAGGCTAGCCTCTCCTACGAGCAGTACTTC
abundance: few; v_gene: TRBV2; d_gene: TRBD2; j_gene: TRBJ2-7; CDR3aa: CASRPRLAGTYEQYF; CDR3nt: TGTGCCAGCAGGCCCCGACTAGCGGGAACCTACGAGCAGTACTTC
abundance: -; v_gene: TRBV6-1; d_gene: -; j_gene: TRBJ2-3; CDR3aa: CASSGRSGASTQYF; CDR3nt: TGTGCCAGCAGTGGCCGCTCTGGGGCTAGTACGCAGTATTTT
abundance: -; v_gene: TRBV4-1; d_gene: TRBD2; j_gene: TRBJ2-1; CDR3aa: CASSQDQGTSGNNEQFF; CDR3nt: TGCGCCAGCAGCCAAGATCAGGGTACTAGCGGCAACAATGAGCAGTTCTTC
abundance: few; v_gene: TRBV10-3; d_gene: TRBD1; j_gene: TRBJ1-2; CDR3aa: CAISDVIGGQGGYGYTF; CDR3nt: TGTGCCATCAGTGATGTTATAGGGGGACAGGGAGGCTATGGCTACACCTTC
abundance: -; v_gene: TRBV18; d_gene: -; j_gene: TRBJ1-1; CDR3aa: CASSLGTNPGEAFF; CDR3nt: TGTGCCAGCTCACTAGGGACAAACCCAGGTGAAGCTTTCTTT
abundance: -; v_gene: TRBV29-1; d_gene: TRBD1; j_gene: TRBJ2-2; CDR3aa: CSVETPKQGPNTGELFF; CDR3nt: TGCAGCGTTGAAACCCCCAAACAGGGGCCTAACACCGGGGAGCTGTTTTTT
abundance: -; v_gene: TRBV28; d_gene: -; j_gene: TRBJ2-7; CDR3aa: CASSLAGAGNEQYF; CDR3nt: TGTGCCAGCAGTTTGGCCGGGGCGGGGAACGAGCAGTACTTC
abundance: once; v_gene: TRBV7-6; d_gene: TRBD1; j_gene: TRBJ2-7; CDR3aa: CASSPRDSIYEQYF; CDR3nt: TGTGCCAGCAGCCCTCGGGACAGCATTTACGAGCAGTACTTC
abundance: -; v_gene: TRBV7-9; d_gene: -; j_gene: TRBJ1-5; CDR3aa: CASSFPGEGQPQHF; CDR3nt: TGTGCCAGCAGCTTCCCGGGAGAGGGTCAGCCCCAGCATTTT
abundance: -; v_gene: TRBV9; d_gene: TRBD1; j_gene: TRBJ2-7; CDR3aa: CASSKGGTGVTYEQYF; CDR3nt: TGTGCCAGCAGCAAAGGGGGGACAGGGGTAACCTACGAGCAGTACTTC
abundance: -; v_gene: TRBV11-2; d_gene: TRBD1; j_gene: TRBJ1-5; CDR3aa: CASSSTGSNQPQHF; CDR3nt: TGTGCCAGCAGCTCGACAGGGAGCAATCAGCCCCAGCATTTT
abundance: -; v_gene: TRBV4-2; d_gene: TRBD2; j_gene: TRBJ2-3; CDR3aa: CASSQNPGTSGMADTQYF; CDR3nt: TGTGCCAGCAGCCAAAACCCCGGGACTAGCGGGATGGCAGATACGCAGTATTTT
abundance: -; v_gene: TRBV2; d_gene: -; j_gene: TRBJ2-3; CDR3aa: CASSEWGGGGTDTQYF; CDR3nt: TGTGCCAGCAGTGAATGGGGGGGCGGAGGCACAGATACGCAGTATTTT
abundance: few; v_gene: TRBV7-9; d_gene: -; j_gene: TRBJ1-2; CDR3aa: CASSPHVGGTYGYTF; CDR3nt: TGTGCCAGCAGCCCGCACGTAGGAGGGACCTATGGCTACACCTTC
abundance: once; v_gene: TRBV6-1; d_gene: -; j_gene: TRBJ1-3; CDR3aa: CASSDAGTVSGNTIYF; CDR3nt: TGTGCCAGCAGTGATGCGGGTACGGTTTCTGGAAACACCATATATTTT
abundance: -; v_gene: TRBV11-2; d_gene: -; j_gene: TRBJ2-3; CDR3aa: CASSLRTQYF; CDR3nt: TGTGCCAGCAGCCTCCGTACGCAGTATTTT
abundance: -; v_gene: TRBV27; d_gene: TRBD2; j_gene: TRBJ2-7; CDR3aa: CASSLAGVGGTYEQYF; CDR3nt: TGTGCCAGCAGTTTAGCGGGGGTTGGGGGAACCTACGAGCAGTACTTC
abundance: -; v_gene: TRBV7-8; d_gene: -; j_gene: TRBJ2-5; CDR3aa: CASSLARVLATQYF; CDR3nt: TGTGCCAGCAGCTTAGCGAGGGTTCTTGCGACCCAGTACTTC
abundance: once; v_gene: TRBV4-1; d_gene: TRBD2; j_gene: TRBJ2-3; CDR3aa: CASSLGLAGGPTDTQYF; CDR3nt: TGCGCCAGCAGCTTAGGACTAGCGGGAGGGCCCACAGATACGCAGTATTTT
abundance: once; v_gene: TRBV27; d_gene: -; j_gene: TRBJ1-2; CDR3aa: CASSLGRDDYGYTF; CDR3nt: TGTGCCAGCAGTTTAGGCAGGGATGACTATGGCTACACCTTC
abundance: -; v_gene: TRBV5-1; d_gene: TRBD2; j_gene: TRBJ2-5; CDR3aa: CASSPSGLAGEGETQYF; CDR3nt: TGCGCCAGCAGCCCCTCGGGACTAGCGGGAGAGGGAGAGACCCAGTACTTC
abundance: -; v_gene: TRBV6-1; d_gene: -; j_gene: TRBJ1-2; CDR3aa: CASSERRGGTF; CDR3nt: TGTGCCAGCAGTGAACGGAGGGGGGGGACCTTC
abundance: once; v_gene: TRBV4-1; d_gene: TRBD2; j_gene: TRBJ2-1; CDR3aa: CASGTSGWSSYNEQFF; CDR3nt: TGCGCCAGTGGGACTAGCGGCTGGAGCTCCTACAATGAGCAGTTCTTC
abundance: -; v_gene: TRBV27; d_gene: TRBD2; j_gene: TRBJ2-7; CDR3aa: CASTQGLAGEQYF; CDR3nt: TGTGCCAGCACCCAGGGACTAGCGGGAGAGCAGTACTTC
abundance: -; v_gene: TRBV19; d_gene: TRBD2; j_gene: TRBJ2-6; CDR3aa: CASSAPGGSGANVLTF; CDR3nt: TGTGCCAGTAGTGCCCCCGGGGGGTCCGGGGCCAACGTCCTGACTTTC
abundance: -; v_gene: TRBV5-1; d_gene: -; j_gene: TRBJ2-3; CDR3aa: CASSLLSPRVADTQYF; CDR3nt: TGCGCCAGCAGCTTGCTTAGCCCGAGGGTGGCAGATACGCAGTATTTT
abundance: few; v_gene: TRBV11-2; d_gene: -; j_gene: TRBJ2-7; CDR3aa: CASSLERTGEQYF; CDR3nt: TGTGCCAGCAGCTTAGAACGGACGGGGGAGCAGTACTTC
abundance: few; v_gene: TRBV5-5; d_gene: TRBD1; j_gene: TRBJ2-5; CDR3aa: CASSLVTGAKETQYF; CDR3nt: TGTGCCAGCAGCTTGGTGACAGGGGCGAAAGAGACCCAGTACTTC
abundance: few; v_gene: TRBV6-6; d_gene: -; j_gene: TRBJ1-2; CDR3aa: CASRNDMGGYTF; CDR3nt: TGTGCCAGCAGAAACGACATGGGCGGCTACACCTTC
abundance: -; v_gene: TRBV30; d_gene: -; j_gene: TRBJ1-4; CDR3aa: CACTEDSATNEKLFF; CDR3nt: TGTGCCTGTACCGAGGACAGTGCAACTAATGAAAAACTGTTTTTT
abundance: -; v_gene: TRBV28; d_gene: -; j_gene: TRBJ2-5; CDR3aa: CASSLGQIQETQYF; CDR3nt: TGTGCCAGCAGTTTGGGCCAGATACAAGAGACCCAGTACTTC
abundance: -; v_gene: TRBV4-1; d_gene: TRBD1; j_gene: TRBJ2-5; CDR3aa: CASSSGQGVIQETQYF; CDR3nt: TGCGCCAGCAGCTCGGGACAGGGGGTTATCCAAGAGACCCAGTACTTC
abundance: few; v_gene: TRBV28; d_gene: TRBD2; j_gene: TRBJ2-4; CDR3aa: CASRGGGAINIQYF; CDR3nt: TGTGCCAGCCGAGGCGGGGGGGCAATAAACATTCAGTACTTC
abundance: -; v_gene: TRBV6-5; d_gene: -; j_gene: TRBJ2-3; CDR3aa: CASSYRVTDTQYF; CDR3nt: TGTGCCAGCAGTTACCGGGTTACAGATACGCAGTATTTT
abundance: -; v_gene: TRBV29-1; d_gene: TRBD1; j_gene: TRBJ1-2; CDR3aa: CSVRLTGGGYTF; CDR3nt: TGCAGCGTCCGACTGACAGGGGGTGGCTACACCTTC
abundance: -; v_gene: TRBV27; d_gene: -; j_gene: TRBJ2-7; CDR3aa: CASSQQPTEKQYF; CDR3nt: TGTGCCAGCAGTCAACAACCTACAGAAAAGCAGTACTTC
abundance: -; v_gene: TRBV7-3; d_gene: TRBD2; j_gene: TRBJ2-1; CDR3aa: CASSPLAGNEQFF; CDR3nt: TGTGCCAGCAGCCCCCTAGCGGGAAATGAGCAGTTCTTC
abundance: few; v_gene: TRBV6-4; d_gene: TRBD2; j_gene: TRBJ2-7; CDR3aa: CASSSAGGPREQYF; CDR3nt: TGTGCCAGCAGTTCAGCGGGAGGGCCAAGGGAGCAGTACTTC
abundance: -; v_gene: TRBV5-6; d_gene: -; j_gene: TRBJ1-2; CDR3aa: CASSPGARNYGYTF; CDR3nt: TGTGCCAGCAGCCCAGGGGCCAGGAACTATGGCTACACCTTC
abundance: once; v_gene: TRBV7-9; d_gene: -; j_gene: TRBJ2-5; CDR3aa: CASSPGFGWETQYF; CDR3nt: TGTGCCAGCAGCCCGGGGTTTGGTTGGGAGACCCAGTACTTC
abundance: -; v_gene: TRBV28; d_gene: TRBD1; j_gene: TRBJ1-1; CDR3aa: CASRVQGLTEAFF; CDR3nt: TGTGCCAGCAGGGTACAGGGGCTCACTGAAGCTTTCTTT
abundance: few; v_gene: TRBV9; d_gene: TRBD2; j_gene: TRBJ2-2; CDR3aa: CASSPRAGATGELFF; CDR3nt: TGTGCCAGCAGCCCACGGGCGGGAGCTACCGGGGAGCTGTTTTTT
abundance: few; v_gene: TRBV7-3; d_gene: -; j_gene: TRBJ2-1; CDR3aa: CASSFVPDNEQFF; CDR3nt: TGTGCCAGCAGCTTTGTTCCTGACAATGAGCAGTTCTTC
abundance: -; v_gene: TRBV30; d_gene: TRBD2; j_gene: TRBJ2-1; CDR3aa: CASYRTSKYNEQFF; CDR3nt: TGTGCCAGCTACCGGACTAGCAAATACAATGAGCAGTTCTTC
abundance: -; v_gene: TRBV19; d_gene: TRBD2; j_gene: TRBJ2-3; CDR3aa: CASSNPPLAGGVDTQYF; CDR3nt: TGTGCCAGTAGTAACCCCCCCCTAGCGGGAGGGGTAGATACGCAGTATTTT